This T cell receptor (beta chain) was identified during a study of blood T cell repertoires in COVID-19. Study as a whole: Both acute and convalescent COVID-19 samples were obtained from the United States, Italy and Spain. Sources were T cells, B-cell-depleted T cells, or PBMCs; the material itself was cDNA or gDNA.

Original methodology: Amplification with reference gene primers provided the estimates of nucleated cell counts. TCRdb's table, derived via immunoSEQ multiplex PCR, lists solely in-frame clones and lacks some. V and J calls and clone size follow that table, whereas D and trimming were derived from the DNA. The table has 150,000 to 160,000 clones, roughly 80% seen once; the top ten hold over 25%. CDR3 length: 14 amino acids. Unmatched junction bases numbered 5, after V lost 4 bases and J lost 3 bases. Germline V gene data show CDR1 as MDHEN and CDR2 as SYDVKM. The specimen sequenced was peripheral blood. V and J are TRBV28 and TRBJ2-7; 8 bases line up with TRBD1. This receptor was identified in a woman aged 55-70 years with acute or convalescent COVID-19. CDR3 sequence: CASSSTGGSYEQYV. DNA of the CDR3: TGTGCCAGCAGTTCTACAGGGGGTAGCTACGAGCAGTACGTC.